Listed below are T cell receptor beta chains from one sample, sequenced in a study of metastatic and nonmetastatic thyroid tumors. TCRdb redid the clone calls on the PCR reads using MiXCR. Of about 21,000 clones in the sample, approximately 20% were seen once. The sequenced material came from blood. These receptors were obtained from a male donor with papillary thyroid cancer or a benign thyroid nodule (not recorded which). Some clones in this sample may be carry-over from other donors' samples. Each CDR3 is given with its conserved first and last residue. A D gene is named only where the DNA matches it firmly. Size is stated as once, few or many counts, or a class when the clone is expanded.

cdr3_aa,cdr3_nt,j_call,v_call,clone_size,d_call
CASSQQGVRNTIYF,TGCGCCAGCAGCCAACAGGGAGTTAGAAACACCATATATTTT,TRBJ1-3,TRBV4-1,many,NA
CASSPLDEQFF,TGTGCCAGCAGCCCCCTCGATGAGCAGTTCTTC,TRBJ2-1,TRBV7-6,many,NA
CASSPSFQWDEQFF,TGTGCTAGCAGCCCCAGTTTCCAATGGGATGAGCAGTTCTTC,TRBJ2-1,TRBV7-7,many,NA
CASSFSGGDTEAFF,TGTGCCAGCAGCTTCTCCGGGGGAGACACTGAAGCTTTCTTT,TRBJ1-1,TRBV7-6,many,NA
CARSLQGAPYDSPLHF,TGTGCCAGAAGCTTACAGGGGGCGCCATATGATTCACCCCTCCACTTT,TRBJ1-6,TRBV28,few,TRBD1
CASSIESTSGVDNEQFF,TGTGCCAGTAGTATAGAATCGACTAGCGGGGTAGATAATGAGCAGTTCTTC,TRBJ2-1,TRBV19,many,TRBD2
CASSTIAGEVEQYF,TGTGCCAGCTCAACGATAGCGGGAGAGGTCGAGCAGTACTTC,TRBJ2-7,TRBV18,medium-sized,TRBD2
CASSLMEGLEQYF,TGTGCCAGCAGCTTGATGGAGGGGCTCGAGCAGTACTTC,TRBJ2-7,TRBV5-6,many,NA
CAIGSVGDNYGYTF,TGTGCCATCGGGTCAGTGGGAGATAACTATGGCTACACCTTC,TRBJ1-2,TRBV10-3,few,NA
CASSLEHNTDTQYF,TGTGCCAGCAGCTTGGAACACAACACAGATACGCAGTATTTT,TRBJ2-3,TRBV5-5,many,NA
CASSPYGYGYTF,TGTGCCAGCAGCCCCTATGGCTATGGCTACACCTTC,TRBJ1-2,TRBV7-2,many,NA